The 25 T cell receptor beta chains presented below share a single source sample, sequenced in a study of OX40 agonist ivuxolimab in advanced cancers. Sequencing used immunoSEQ multiplex PCR; TCRdb keeps in-frame clones, though not all of them. Of around 70,000 clones listed, 85% to 90% were seen once; the top ten hold roughly 0.58%. The sequences come from CD4+ or CD8+ T cells sorted from blood, collected in a trial of the OX40 agonist ivuxolimab. Receptors originate from an adult with an advanced solid tumor such as melanoma, head and neck, liver or kidney cancer.

V usage is TRBV7-8 and J usage is TRBJ1-5; a weak D match, TRBD1 (5 bases). The CDR3 is made up of 19 amino acids. Trimming removed 0 bases from V and 1 base from J, with 19 bases in between. In germline, CDR1 is SGHVS, CDR2 FQNEAQ. CDR3 bases: TGTGCCAGCAGCTTAGCAGTCGCCCAGGGCCGTGAAAGCAATCAGCCCCAGCATTTT. This encodes CASSLAVAQGRESNQPQHF.

The chain links TRBV7-2 to TRBJ1-2; 8 nucleotides agree with TRBD1. V shed 1 base and J 1 base; nucleotides not matched to a gene: 5. This CDR3 contains 16 residues. CDR1 is SGHTA and CDR2 is FQGNSA in the germline V gene. CDR3 DNA sequence: TGTGCCAGCAGCTTAGGGACAGGGTTCTATAACTATGGCTACACCTTC. Translated: CASSLGTGFYNYGYTF.

In this sample, this clone turned up once. The V gene is TRBV19, the J gene TRBJ1-4, with 8 nucleotides matching TRBD1. CDR1 LNHDA and CDR2 SQIVND come from the germline V gene (reference sequence). The CDR3 extends over 16 amino acids. The V gene end was trimmed by 5 bases and the J gene end by 7 bases; junction bases not matched to a gene: 12. CDR3 in amino acids: CASSVLPGGRSEKLFF. The CDR3 DNA follows: TGTGCCAGTAGTGTCCTTCCAGGGGGCCGTAGTGAAAAACTGTTTTTT.

This clone came up once. This sequence joins TRBV11-2 and TRBJ2-3; D not resolved. This CDR3 comprises 15 residues. Trimming took 1 base from V and 0 from J, leaving 8 bases between them. The V gene's germline CDR1 is SGHAT and CDR2 FQNNGV. The CDR3 DNA reads TGTGCCAGCAGCTTAGTCTCAGCTAGCACAGATACGCAGTATTTT. Translated: CASSLVSASTDTQYF.

The V and J genes are TRBV4-2 and TRBJ1-1, with 8 bases lining up with TRBD1. J was trimmed by 6 bases and V by 3 bases; bases with no gene match: 9. Per germline, CDR1 LGHNA and CDR2 YNFKEQ. The CDR3 loop spans 15 amino acids. The CDR3 loop reads CASSQAGQGRPEAFF. The CDR3 nucleotides read TGTGCCAGCAGCCAGGCAGGACAGGGCCGACCTGAAGCTTTCTTT.

This chain links TRBV2 with TRBJ1-5, with TRBD1 identical over 8 bases. The ends lost 5 bases at V and 1 base at J; junction bases unmatched: 1. This CDR3 spans 14 amino acids. Germline V gene data show CDR1 as SNHLY and CDR2 as FYNNEI. The CDR3 region is CASSQGASNQPQHF. The DNA of the CDR3 is TGTGCCAGCAGTCAGGGGGCGAGCAATCAGCCCCAGCATTTT.

This clone has only one observation. V and J are TRBV28 and TRBJ2-7; D is unclear. Trimming cost V 5 bases and J 0 bases, with 26 bases left between them. This CDR3 spans 19 amino acids. Germline loops: CDR1 MDHEN, CDR2 SYDVKM. This CDR3 is CASSPSSAAFRADSYEQYF. In DNA, the CDR3 is TGTGCCAGCAGTCCCTCTTCGGCCGCATTTCGGGCCGACTCCTACGAGCAGTACTTC.

This chain uses TRBV15 with TRBJ1-4, with TRBD1 matching over 12 bases. From germline, CDR1 is LNHNV and CDR2 YYDKDF (reference sequence). The V gene end was trimmed by 4 bases and the J gene end by 4 bases; junction bases not matched to a gene: 10. The CDR3 runs to 18 residues. Here the CDR3 DNA reads TGTGCCACCAGCAACCCGGTGGGACAGGGGGCGGGTAATGAAAAACTGTTTTTT. It yields the protein CATSNPVGQGAGNEKLFF.

J is TRBJ2-7 and V is TRBV27; no reliable D call. The ends were cut back, 4 bases at V and 3 bases at J, with 10 bases in the middle. Germline-derived CDR1 and CDR2 are MNHEY and SMNVEV (reference sequence). The CDR3 contains 13 residues. The CDR3, as DNA: TGTGCCAGCAGTTCCGCAGTGATCTACGAGCAGTACTTC. Residues: CASSSAVIYEQYF.

Note on this clone: This same CDR3 is encoded by further DNA sequences in the sample. The V call is TRBV7-8, the J call TRBJ1-1; tentatively, D is TRBD1 (5 bases). V lost 1 base, J lost 1 base, and 7 bases lay in between. This CDR3 comprises 14 residues. Germline V gene data show CDR1 as SGHVS and CDR2 as FQNEAQ. CDR3 amino acids: CASSLVQGNTEAFF. DNA for the CDR3: TGTGCCAGCAGCTTAGTGCAGGGGAACACTGAAGCTTTCTTT.

The chain links TRBV30 to TRBJ2-6; the D is unclear. Germline CDR1 reads GTSNPN; CDR2 reads SVGIG (reference sequence). V shed 3 bases and J shed 2 bases, with 5 bases lying between them. This CDR3 is built from 13 residues. This chain's CDR3 is CAWSPAGANVLTF. CDR3 nucleotide sequence: TGTGCCTGGAGCCCCGCTGGGGCCAACGTCCTGACTTTC.

The genes are TRBV6-5 and TRBJ2-1, with D possibly TRBD1 on 5 matching bases. V lost 10 bases and J lost 1, with 17 bases in between. CDR3 length equals 15 residues. Germline V gives CDR1 MNHEY, CDR2 SVGAGI. CDR3 bases: TGTGCCACCCGGCTGGAAGGGGCTTCCTACAATGAGCAGTTCTTC. Translating it yields CATRLEGASYNEQFF.

This clone was picked up a small number of times. The chain carries TRBV6-1 and TRBJ1-6; 7 bases are shared with TRBD1. Germline loops: CDR1 MNHNS, CDR2 SASEGT. V gave up 11 bases and J gave up 11 bases; unmatched junction bases: 6. This CDR3 contains 11 residues. In nucleotides, the CDR3 is TGTGCCGGAGGGGGCGGGCCACCCCTCCACTTT. Its translation: CAGGGGPPLHF.

This chain connects TRBV7-8 to TRBJ1-1, with D hard to call. Germline V gene data show CDR1 as SGHVS and CDR2 as FQNEAQ. The CDR3 is made up of 13 amino acids. Between the trimmed V and J ends, which lost 3 bases and 1 base, there was a span of 6 bases. The CDR3 nucleotides are TGTGCCAGCAGCTTTACAGCGAACACTGAAGCTTTCTTT. Its protein product is CASSFTANTEAFF.

This chain connects TRBV27 to TRBJ2-3, with TRBD2 matching over 7 bases. The CDR3 covers 16 residues. The V and J ends lost 5 bases and 4 bases, in that order; junction bases with no gene match: 12. Germline V CDR1 and CDR2: MNHEY, SMNVEV (reference sequence). For the CDR3, the DNA is TGTGCCAGCAGTAAACGACGGGGGGTTGCCGCAGATACGCAGTATTTT. Translated: CASSKRRGVAADTQYF.

This clone has a single count. The chain links TRBV18 to TRBJ1-1; 9 nucleotides agree with TRBD1. The CDR3 is made up of 16 amino acids. Trimming removed 4 bases from V and 5 bases from J; junction bases left unmatched: 11. Germline V gene sequence: CDR1 KGHSH, CDR2 LQKENI. DNA of the CDR3: TGTGCCAGCTCACTATCGCCACCGGGACAGGGTACTGAAGCTTTCTTT. It specifies CASSLSPPGQGTEAFF.

The chain couples TRBV28 to TRBJ2-7; 10 nucleotides match TRBD1. Trimming cost V 2 bases and J 0 bases; bases outside gene matches: 7. CDR3 length: 17 residues. From germline, CDR1 is MDHEN and CDR2 SYDVKM. CDR3 residues: CASSLLGQGYSSYEQYF. CDR3 nucleotides: TGTGCCAGCAGTTTACTGGGACAGGGGTACAGCTCCTACGAGCAGTACTTC. The full variable domain, with the rest looked up from reference TRBV28 and TRBJ2-7, is DVKVTQSSRYLVKRTGEKVFLECVQDMDHENMFWYRQDPGLGLRLIYFSYDVKMKEKGDIPEGYSVSREKKERFSLILESASTNQTSMYLCASSLLGQGYSSYEQYFGPGTRLTVT.

V and J are TRBV7-2 and TRBJ1-2; D not certain. Germline V CDR1 and CDR2: SGHTA, FQGNSA. The CDR3 covers 12 residues. Trimming removed 4 bases from V and 5 bases from J, with 8 bases in between. DNA for the CDR3: TGTGCCAGCAGCTCCAACACGTATGGCTACACCTTC. Encoded protein: CASSSNTYGYTF.

With regard to this clone: Mismatch with germline at one junction end may stem from a read error. This sample includes further DNA sequences coding for the same CDR3. This sequence joins TRBV10-3 and TRBJ2-3; D is uncertain. CDR1 and CDR2 (germline): ENHRY, SYGVKD. The CDR3 is 12 residues long. The CDR3 loop is CAISPSTDTQYF. Written as DNA, the CDR3 is TGCGCCATCAGTCCTAGCACAGATACGCAGTATTTT.

The chain is built from TRBV9 and TRBJ1-2, with 12 bases that match TRBD1. Germline assignment: CDR1 SGDLS and CDR2 YYNGEE. This CDR3 region has 15 residues. Trimming took 0 bases from V and 7 from J; bases not matched to a gene: 4. CDR3 sequence: CASSVGGQGAGGYTF. The CDR3 DNA sequence: TGTGCCAGCAGCGTAGGGGGACAGGGGGCTGGTGGCTACACCTTC.

The V call is TRBV30, the J call TRBJ1-2; weak D call: TRBD1 (5 bases). This CDR3 region has 15 residues. Germline CDR1 is GTSNPN and CDR2 is SVGIG (reference sequence). Trimming took 5 bases from V and 6 from J, leaving 22 bases between them. CDR3 region: CAWLGRGQGSDGYTF. CDR3 nucleotides: TGTGCCTGGTTAGGCCGTGGCCAGGGAAGCGATGGCTACACCTTC.

The chain links TRBV30 to TRBJ2-3, with D possibly TRBD1 on 6 matching bases. V shed 6 bases and J shed 2 bases, with 18 bases lying between them. Germline V gene sequence: CDR1 GTSNPN, CDR2 SVGIG (reference sequence). The length of the CDR3 is 15 residues. Written as DNA, the CDR3 is TGTGCCTGTAGCTTTGGACAGTACTACACAGATACGCAGTATTTT. Translation: CACSFGQYYTDTQYF.

The chain employs TRBV11-3 and TRBJ1-1, with D unclear. The ends were cut back, 1 base at V and 0 bases at J, with 6 bases in the middle. This CDR3 spans 14 amino acids. CDR1 and CDR2 from the germline V gene are SGHNT and YENEEA. CDR3 sequence (DNA): TGTGCCAGCAGCTTAGGATCGTTGAACACTGAAGCTTTCTTT. Its translation: CASSLGSLNTEAFF. Filled out from reference TRBV11-3 and TRBJ1-1, the complete variable domain reads EAGVVQSPRYKIIEKKQPVAFWCNPISGHNTLYWYLQNLGQGPELLIRYENEEAVDDSQLPKDRFSAERLKGVDSTLKIQPAELGDSAVYLCASSLGSLNTEAFFGQGTRLTVV.

This chain joins TRBV7-2 and TRBJ1-3, with TRBD1 as a possible D gene (6 bases). Germline loops: CDR1 SGHTA, CDR2 FQGNSA. The CDR3 contains 15 residues. Trimming stripped 5 bases from V and 0 bases from J, with 11 bases between. CDR3 residues: CASSPRGISGNTIYF. The DNA of the CDR3 is TGTGCCAGCAGCCCGAGGGGGATCTCTGGAAACACCATATATTTT.

In nucleotides, the CDR3 is TGTGCCAGCAGCTTAGCCGGGACTAGCGGGATTTCGCAGTATTTT. Its translation: CASSLAGTSGISQYF. The V gene is TRBV11-3, the J gene TRBJ2-3, with TRBD2 identical over 13 bases. The V and J ends lost 1 base and 10 bases, in that order; junction bases with no gene match: 5. CDR3 length: 15 amino acids. Germline values: CDR1 SGHNT, CDR2 YENEEA.